This T cell receptor beta chain was documented in a study of T cells in Graves' hyperthyroidism and ophthalmopathy. This clonotype was seen repeatedly, ten times or more. The source material, RNA transcripts, was used to amplify TCR beta CDR3 regions. A first-round RT-PCR of the TCR CDR3 used the HTBI primer set. TCRdb passed the multiplex PCR reads through MiXCR, listing each CDR3 protein once. The table lists around 420,000 distinct CDR3 sequences, about a sixth of them singletons, with roughly 14% in the top ten. Sequenced input: blood. This TCR derives from a woman under 30 with Graves' hyperthyroidism.

The CDR3 sequence is CASRLITGGSDTQYF. The CDR3 DNA follows: TGTGCCAGCAGATTGATCACGGGGGGGTCAGATACGCAGTATTTT. The chain recombines TRBV6-1 with TRBJ2-3, with 8 bases that match TRBD2. The V segment lost 6 bases and the J segment 4 bases; nucleotides outside the gene matches: 9. The length of the CDR3 is 15 residues. Germline loops: CDR1 MNHNS, CDR2 SASEGT.